This TCR beta chain was observed in a study of beta chain features in type 1 diabetes. A few counts support this clone. What it recognizes is unknown. Investigators reverse transcribed all isolated RNA, so they sequenced expressed TCRB transcripts. The repertoire was sequenced with immunoSEQ multiplex PCR; TCRdb's copy has only in-frame clones and lacks some. The repertoire includes 600,000 to 700,000 clones, under 15% of them detected once, and 0.022% sits in the top ten. General observations from the study: When Type 1 diabetes patients were examined, their TCRB CDR3s proved moderately but significantly shorter in all four CD4+ subsets.

V lost 1 base and J lost 6, with 9 bases in between. CDR3 length: 13 residues. CDR1 and CDR2 (germline): SGHTA, FQGNSA. The V gene is TRBV7-2, the J gene TRBJ1-2; possible D gene TRBD1, 5 bases. The origin of this receptor is a man between 18 and 35 years old with type 1 diabetes. Sample: naive CD4+ T cells from blood. CDR3 in DNA: TGTGCCAGCAGCTTAGTGGACACCCATGGCTACACCTTC. Translation: CASSLVDTHGYTF.